The entry below gives a single T cell receptor (beta chain) sequence along with its context. Its antigen remains unknown. Profiling relied on immunoSEQ multiplex PCR, and the TCRdb table lists in-frame clones only, not all of them. The data contain about 2.5 million clones, about nine tenths of them singletons. The ends were cut back, 6 bases at V and 7 bases at J, with 15 bases in the middle. In germline, CDR1 is SNHLY, CDR2 FYNNEI. This CDR3 comprises 14 residues. The investigators split CD4+ cells into a CD45RA+ naive subset and a CD45RA-negative memory subset. This sample was included in a study of shared clonotypes between healthy human individuals. General study findings and limits: Blood was the only sampled material, and tissue repertoires likely differ. A reduction in generation probabilities was seen for non-shared clonotypes relative to those shared by all four donors.

The receptor comes from a young man in good health. Some clones in this sample may be carry-over from other donors' samples. The sequenced sample was naive CD4+ T cells from PBMCs. The sample's subset: CD45RA+ positively selected. The chain couples TRBV2 to TRBJ1-4; possibly TRBD1 for D (6 bases). The DNA of the CDR3 is TGTGCCAGCAGCCAACAGGGCCGTGGTGAAAAACTGTTTTTT. Protein product: CASSQQGRGEKLFF.